These T cell receptor beta chains were read from a single sample in a study of blood T cells in healthy people across ages. Via MiXCR, TCRdb re-called the 5' RACE reads, giving one row per CDR3 protein. The sample records about 1.6 million distinct CDR3 sequences, around 35% being singletons. The specimen was blood. The source of these receptors is a woman aged 25 to 39 in good health. CDR3s leave out the opening cysteine and the closing phenylalanine or tryptophan. The listing skips clone size in some rows; elsewhere it reads once, few, many or a size class.

abundance,v_gene,j_gene,CDR3aa
.,TRBV18,TRBJ1-2,ASSQREGSGNGYT
many,TRBV9,TRBJ2-5,ASSARVGQETQY
.,TRBV6-5,TRBJ2-5,ASSIAGGSQETQY
.,TRBV6-1,TRBJ2-7,ASNGPGTGSRDEQY
few,TRBV27,TRBJ2-7,ASSPGTSGLGEQY
many,TRBV7-3,TRBJ2-1,ASSLEAGGWNEQF
.,TRBV6-5,TRBJ1-5,ASSKRPTGNQPQH
many,TRBV12-3/TRBV12-4,TRBJ1-2,ASSDRDYGYT
.,TRBV15,TRBJ2-5,ATSRDIGRQETQY
few,TRBV6-5,TRBJ1-5,ASSYGRNQPQH
few,TRBV20-1,TRBJ1-1,SAPKAGVTEAF
.,TRBV6-1,TRBJ2-7,ASSEYRGTATYEQY
few,TRBV29-1,TRBJ2-7,SVGGATRYRSYEQY
few,TRBV29-1,TRBJ1-1,SVELRLNTEAF
.,TRBV5-1,TRBJ2-2,ASSPGLAGATYTGELF
.,TRBV9,TRBJ2-2,ASSPSGTNTGELF
few,TRBV7-6,TRBJ2-5,ASSSRPDQETQY
few,TRBV10-2,TRBJ2-1,ASSGSVAGGPRSYNEQF